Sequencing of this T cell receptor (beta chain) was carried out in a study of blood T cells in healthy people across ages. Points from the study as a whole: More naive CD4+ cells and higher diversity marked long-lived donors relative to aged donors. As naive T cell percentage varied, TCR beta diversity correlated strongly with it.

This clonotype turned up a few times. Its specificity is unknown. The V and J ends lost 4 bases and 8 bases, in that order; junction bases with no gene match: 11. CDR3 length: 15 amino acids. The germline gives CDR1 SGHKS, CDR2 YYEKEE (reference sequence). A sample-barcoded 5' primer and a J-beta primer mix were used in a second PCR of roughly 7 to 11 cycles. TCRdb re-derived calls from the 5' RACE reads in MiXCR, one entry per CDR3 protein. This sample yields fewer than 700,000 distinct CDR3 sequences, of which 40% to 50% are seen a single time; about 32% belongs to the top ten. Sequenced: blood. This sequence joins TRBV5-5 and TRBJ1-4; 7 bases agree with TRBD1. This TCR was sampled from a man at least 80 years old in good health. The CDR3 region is CASSGLRTGAEKLFF. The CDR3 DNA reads TGTGCCAGCAGCGGACTACGGACAGGAGCCGAAAAACTGTTTTTT. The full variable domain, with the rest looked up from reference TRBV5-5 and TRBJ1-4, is DAGVTQSPTHLIKTRGQQVTLRCSPISGHKSVSWYQQVLGQGPQFIFQYYEKEERGRGNFPDRFSARQFPNYSSELNVNALLLGDSALYLCASSGLRTGAEKLFFGSGTQLSVL.